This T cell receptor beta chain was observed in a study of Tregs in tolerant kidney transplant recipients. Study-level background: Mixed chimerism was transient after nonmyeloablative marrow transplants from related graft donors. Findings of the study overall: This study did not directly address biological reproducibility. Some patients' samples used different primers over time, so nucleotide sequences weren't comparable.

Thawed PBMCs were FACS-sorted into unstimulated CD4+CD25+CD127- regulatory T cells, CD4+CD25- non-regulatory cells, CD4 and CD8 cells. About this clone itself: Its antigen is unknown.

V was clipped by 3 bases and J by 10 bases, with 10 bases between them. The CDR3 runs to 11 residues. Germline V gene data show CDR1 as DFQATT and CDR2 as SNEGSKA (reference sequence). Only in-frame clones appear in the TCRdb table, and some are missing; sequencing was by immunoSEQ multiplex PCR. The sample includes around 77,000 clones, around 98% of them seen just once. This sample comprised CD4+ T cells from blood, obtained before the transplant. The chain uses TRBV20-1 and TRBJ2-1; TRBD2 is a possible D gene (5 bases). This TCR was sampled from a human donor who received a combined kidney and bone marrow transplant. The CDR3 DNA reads TGCAGTGCTAGTGGGCTAGCAGAGCAGTTCTTC. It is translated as CSASGLAEQFF.